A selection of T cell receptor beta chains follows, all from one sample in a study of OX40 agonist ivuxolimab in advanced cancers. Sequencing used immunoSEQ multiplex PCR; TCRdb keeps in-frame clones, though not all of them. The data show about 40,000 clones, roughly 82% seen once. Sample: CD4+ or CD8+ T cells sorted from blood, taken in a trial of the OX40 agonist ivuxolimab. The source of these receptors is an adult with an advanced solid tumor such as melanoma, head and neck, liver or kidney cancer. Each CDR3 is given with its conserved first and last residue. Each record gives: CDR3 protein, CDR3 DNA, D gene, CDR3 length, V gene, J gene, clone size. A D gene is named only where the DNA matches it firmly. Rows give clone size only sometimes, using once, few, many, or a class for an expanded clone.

CDR3aa: CASSNSGRGYTF
CDR3nt: TGTGCCAGCAGCAATAGCGGCAGAGGCTACACCTTC
d_gene: NA
len: 12
v_gene: TRBV6-5
j_gene: TRBJ1-2
abundance: NA

CDR3aa: CASSSGMPAYGYTF
CDR3nt: TGCGCCAGCAGCTCGGGGATGCCGGCCTATGGCTACACCTTC
d_gene: NA
len: 14
v_gene: TRBV5-1
j_gene: TRBJ1-2
abundance: NA

CDR3aa: CASSESRASGREQYF
CDR3nt: TGCGCCAGCAGTGAGTCGAGGGCTAGCGGGAGGGAGCAGTACTTC
d_gene: TRBD2
len: 15
v_gene: TRBV10-2
j_gene: TRBJ2-7
abundance: NA

CDR3aa: CASSSGQGRSTDTQYF
CDR3nt: TGTGCCAGCAGCTCGGGACAGGGAAGATCCACAGATACGCAGTATTTT
d_gene: TRBD1
len: 16
v_gene: TRBV5-4
j_gene: TRBJ2-3
abundance: once

CDR3aa: CASRGFRRNTEAFF
CDR3nt: TGTGCCAGCAGAGGGTTCCGGCGGAACACTGAAGCTTTCTTT
d_gene: NA
len: 14
v_gene: TRBV27
j_gene: TRBJ1-1
abundance: NA

CDR3aa: CASSLVGQGADEKLFF
CDR3nt: TGCGCCAGCAGCTTGGTGGGACAGGGGGCGGATGAAAAACTGTTTTTT
d_gene: TRBD1
len: 16
v_gene: TRBV5-1
j_gene: TRBJ1-4
abundance: NA

CDR3aa: CASSPERGLLSPYEQYF
CDR3nt: TGTGCCAGCAGCCCCGAGAGAGGGTTATTATCCCCCTACGAGCAGTACTTC
d_gene: NA
len: 17
v_gene: TRBV14
j_gene: TRBJ2-7
abundance: NA

CDR3aa: CASSAWGGLSNEQFF
CDR3nt: TGTGCCAGCAGCGCCTGGGGGGGGCTCAGCAATGAGCAGTTCTTC
d_gene: NA
len: 15
v_gene: TRBV7-2
j_gene: TRBJ2-1
abundance: once

CDR3aa: CASSPNNYGYTF
CDR3nt: TGTGCCAGCAGCCCGAATAACTATGGCTACACCTTC
d_gene: NA
len: 12
v_gene: TRBV11-2
j_gene: TRBJ1-2
abundance: NA

CDR3aa: CASSYMRGHQPQHF
CDR3nt: TGTGCCAGCAGTTATATGAGGGGGCATCAGCCCCAGCATTTT
d_gene: TRBD1
len: 14
v_gene: TRBV6-5
j_gene: TRBJ1-5
abundance: NA

CDR3aa: CASSYSDSATYEQYF
CDR3nt: TGTGCCAGCAGTTATTCGGACAGCGCGACCTACGAGCAGTACTTC
d_gene: NA
len: 15
v_gene: TRBV6-5
j_gene: TRBJ2-7
abundance: NA

CDR3aa: CASSLTALNTGELFF
CDR3nt: TGCGCCAGCAGCTTGACAGCGTTGAACACCGGGGAGCTGTTTTTT
d_gene: NA
len: 15
v_gene: TRBV5-1
j_gene: TRBJ2-2
abundance: NA

CDR3aa: CASSLLNNQPQHF
CDR3nt: TGTGCCAGCAGTTTACTAAATAATCAGCCCCAGCATTTT
d_gene: NA
len: 13
v_gene: TRBV28
j_gene: TRBJ1-5
abundance: NA

CDR3aa: CASSLRLAGLQETQYF
CDR3nt: TGTGCCAGCAGTTTACGACTAGCGGGCCTCCAAGAGACCCAGTACTTC
d_gene: TRBD2
len: 16
v_gene: TRBV2
j_gene: TRBJ2-5
abundance: once

CDR3aa: CASSVQPSTDTQYF
CDR3nt: TGTGCCAGCAGCGTACAACCCAGCACAGATACGCAGTATTTT
d_gene: NA
len: 14
v_gene: TRBV9
j_gene: TRBJ2-3
abundance: NA

CDR3aa: CASSGPSGRAPDTQYF
CDR3nt: TGTGCCAGCAGCGGCCCTAGCGGGAGGGCCCCAGATACGCAGTATTTT
d_gene: TRBD2
len: 16
v_gene: TRBV9
j_gene: TRBJ2-3
abundance: NA

CDR3aa: CASSSQGKAAFF
CDR3nt: TGTGCCAGCAGTTCACAGGGGAAGGCAGCTTTCTTT
d_gene: TRBD1
len: 12
v_gene: TRBV6-5
j_gene: TRBJ1-1
abundance: NA

CDR3aa: CASSSAGEKLFF
CDR3nt: TGTGCCAGCAGTTCCGCTGGTGAAAAACTGTTTTTT
d_gene: NA
len: 12
v_gene: TRBV6-6
j_gene: TRBJ1-4
abundance: NA

CDR3aa: CASSLDRGSYEQYF
CDR3nt: TGTGCCAGCAGCTTGGATCGAGGGAGTTACGAGCAGTACTTC
d_gene: NA
len: 14
v_gene: TRBV5-8
j_gene: TRBJ2-7
abundance: NA

CDR3aa: CASSRPTGLRETQYF
CDR3nt: TGTGCCAGCAGCCGACCAACAGGCCTTCGGGAGACCCAGTACTTC
d_gene: NA
len: 15
v_gene: TRBV5-5
j_gene: TRBJ2-5
abundance: NA

CDR3aa: CASSLMGSSSYEQYF
CDR3nt: TGTGCCAGCAGTTTAATGGGTTCAAGCTCCTACGAGCAGTACTTC
d_gene: NA
len: 15
v_gene: TRBV27
j_gene: TRBJ2-7
abundance: NA

CDR3aa: CSVSGGRYSYEQYF
CDR3nt: TGCAGCGTTTCTGGCGGGAGGTATTCCTACGAGCAGTACTTC
d_gene: TRBD2
len: 14
v_gene: TRBV29-1
j_gene: TRBJ2-7
abundance: NA

CDR3aa: CASSLSLGLAHNEQFF
CDR3nt: TGTGCCAGCAGCCTCTCCCTGGGACTAGCACACAATGAGCAGTTCTTC
d_gene: TRBD2
len: 16
v_gene: TRBV7-8
j_gene: TRBJ2-1
abundance: NA

CDR3aa: CAISMDRGYRNEQFF
CDR3nt: TGTGCCATCAGTATGGACAGGGGGTATCGGAATGAGCAGTTCTTC
d_gene: TRBD1
len: 15
v_gene: TRBV10-3
j_gene: TRBJ2-1
abundance: NA

CDR3aa: CASSLGREREQYF
CDR3nt: TGTGCCAGCAGCTTGGGGCGGGAGCGAGAGCAGTACTTC
d_gene: TRBD2
len: 13
v_gene: TRBV5-4
j_gene: TRBJ2-7
abundance: few

CDR3aa: CATSRDQGFYEQYF
CDR3nt: TGTGCCACCAGCAGAGATCAGGGTTTTTACGAGCAGTACTTC
d_gene: NA
len: 14
v_gene: TRBV15
j_gene: TRBJ2-7
abundance: NA

CDR3aa: CASSLAGSIGQQFF
CDR3nt: TGTGCCAGCAGCTTAGCGGGTAGTATCGGGCAGCAGTTCTTC
d_gene: NA
len: 14
v_gene: TRBV7-2
j_gene: TRBJ2-1
abundance: NA

CDR3aa: CASSLGQGNLRNTIYF
CDR3nt: TGTGCCAGCTCGCTGGGACAGGGAAATCTGAGAAACACCATATATTTT
d_gene: TRBD1
len: 16
v_gene: TRBV18
j_gene: TRBJ1-3
abundance: NA

CDR3aa: CSVERTSGSLGSYEQYF
CDR3nt: TGCAGCGTTGAGCGGACTAGCGGGAGTCTAGGAAGCTACGAGCAGTACTTC
d_gene: TRBD2
len: 17
v_gene: TRBV29-1
j_gene: TRBJ2-7
abundance: NA

CDR3aa: CASSLGGLQETQYF
CDR3nt: TGCGCCAGCAGCTTGGGGGGCCTCCAAGAGACCCAGTACTTC
d_gene: NA
len: 14
v_gene: TRBV5-1
j_gene: TRBJ2-5
abundance: NA

CDR3aa: CASSPGPTYEQYF
CDR3nt: TGTGCCAGCAGTCCAGGGCCTACCTACGAGCAGTACTTC
d_gene: NA
len: 13
v_gene: TRBV6-5
j_gene: TRBJ2-7
abundance: NA

CDR3aa: CASSRPGQGATGELFF
CDR3nt: TGTGCCAGCTCACGACCGGGACAGGGGGCCACCGGGGAGCTGTTTTTT
d_gene: TRBD1
len: 16
v_gene: TRBV18
j_gene: TRBJ2-2
abundance: NA

CDR3aa: CASSFGPFEKLFF
CDR3nt: TGTGCCAGCAGCTTCGGGCCTTTTGAAAAACTGTTTTTT
d_gene: NA
len: 13
v_gene: TRBV11-2
j_gene: TRBJ1-4
abundance: NA

CDR3aa: CASVTQGAGANVLTF
CDR3nt: TGTGCCAGCGTAACCCAGGGTGCTGGGGCCAACGTCCTGACTTTC
d_gene: NA
len: 15
v_gene: TRBV2
j_gene: TRBJ2-6
abundance: once

CDR3aa: CASSESLSGSKEDTQYF
CDR3nt: TGCGCCAGCAGTGAGTCCCTTAGCGGCTCGAAAGAAGATACGCAGTATTTT
d_gene: NA
len: 17
v_gene: TRBV10-1
j_gene: TRBJ2-3
abundance: NA

CDR3aa: CASSRGLAGGVEQYF
CDR3nt: TGTGCCAGCAGCCGTGGACTAGCGGGAGGAGTCGAGCAGTACTTC
d_gene: TRBD2
len: 15
v_gene: TRBV6-5
j_gene: TRBJ2-7
abundance: NA

CDR3aa: CASSGEMLNTEAFF
CDR3nt: TGTGCCAGCAGTGGAGAGATGTTGAACACTGAAGCTTTCTTT
d_gene: NA
len: 14
v_gene: TRBV25-1
j_gene: TRBJ1-1
abundance: NA

CDR3aa: CAISELRTGLDEQYF
CDR3nt: TGTGCCATCAGTGAGTTACGGACAGGGCTTGACGAGCAGTACTTC
d_gene: TRBD1
len: 15
v_gene: TRBV10-3
j_gene: TRBJ2-7
abundance: NA

CDR3aa: CASRWDVSSYNEQFF
CDR3nt: TGTGCCAGCAGATGGGACGTCAGCTCCTACAATGAGCAGTTCTTC
d_gene: NA
len: 15
v_gene: TRBV6-5
j_gene: TRBJ2-1
abundance: NA

CDR3aa: CASSRDRPPYEQYF
CDR3nt: TGTGCCAGCAGTAGGGACAGGCCTCCCTACGAGCAGTACTTC
d_gene: TRBD1
len: 14
v_gene: TRBV6-5
j_gene: TRBJ2-7
abundance: NA

CDR3aa: CASSLSGANVLTF
CDR3nt: TGTGCCAGCAGTTTATCTGGGGCCAACGTCCTGACTTTC
d_gene: NA
len: 13
v_gene: TRBV27
j_gene: TRBJ2-6
abundance: NA